The present T cell receptor (beta chain) was sequenced within a study of monozygotic twins with inflammatory bowel disease. Study observations and caveats: Evidence did not back any single strong signal or clonotype linked to IBD. TCRbeta inverse Simpson diversity was decreased in IBD patients versus healthy co-twins.

Researchers collected around 2.4 ml of blood per donor. The CDR3 extends over 15 amino acids. Germline lookup yields CDR1 SEHNR and CDR2 FQNEAQ (reference sequence). The unique tags termed UMIs, each holding a 6-nucleotide sample barcode, were added by means of template switching. Reprocessing the 5' RACE reads, TCRdb reports a single entry for every CDR3 protein and omits DNA. This sample contains approximately 400,000 distinct CDR3 sequences. With respect to this clonotype: Its antigen remains unidentified.

Source material: blood. The clonotype was recovered from a human donor with ulcerative colitis or Crohn's disease, or a healthy co-twin of an affected twin (not recorded which). V usage is TRBV7-9 and J usage is TRBJ2-3; TCRdb returns TRBD1, unconfirmable since there is no DNA. The chain's CDR3 is CASSPPTAFTDTQYF.